This TCR beta chain stems from a study of HIV-infected patients and healthy controls. Per the germline V gene, CDR1 is SGHTA and CDR2 is FQGTGA. The CDR3 sequence is 15 residues long. Trimming pared 5 bases from V and 0 bases from J, leaving 10 bases between. This clonotype was seen many times. Antigen: not known. Study-wide points: HLA types of the donors remained undetermined. HIV-infected patients shared fewer CDR3 sequences between individuals than healthy controls.

The repertoire came from unfractionated whole blood and reflected all unsorted peripheral T cells. Reverse transcription used around 480 ng RNA and constant-region primers for alpha and beta. Separate chain-specific third strand synthesis with multiplexing indices produced the alpha and beta libraries. Via MiXCR, TCRdb re-called the 5' RACE reads, giving one row per CDR3 protein. The sample holds some 9,600 distinct CDR3 sequences; roughly 7.7% are singletons and the top ten take around 36%. The input for sequencing was blood, taken before antiretroviral therapy. The chain recombines TRBV7-3 with TRBJ2-2; either TRBD1 or TRBD2 may fit D (5 bases each). The TCR originated in an adult with HIV infection. DNA for the CDR3: TGTGCCAGCAGCACGGGACGTACGAACACCGGGGAGCTGTTTTTT. It codes for CASSTGRTNTGELFF.